Each of the 17 T cell receptor beta chains below was sequenced from the same sample in a study of T cell responses to AZD1222 COVID-19 vaccine (dated by TCRdb to the early 2020s). The intended sense of this specimen's time point label: about 28 days (+/-7) after the second vaccine dose. Libraries came from the immunoSEQ multiplex PCR assay. As stored in TCRdb, this immuneACCESS dataset retains in-frame rearrangements with V and J assigned. A fraction of the clones does not appear; measured against another copy, unresolved V genes explain less than half of the discrepancy, and the remainder lacks a known reason. In all, the sample holds about 80,000 clones, and about 91% of those were seen once. The ten largest clones take up approximately 8% of the sample. The source material was peripheral blood, sampled 28 days after the second AZD1222 dose. The receptors shown here come from an adult who received the AZD1222 COVID-19 vaccine.

This sequence joins TRBV7-2 and TRBJ2-7, with D perhaps TRBD1 (6 bases). There are 15 residues in the CDR3. The ends were cut back, 4 bases at V and 3 bases at J, with 16 bases in the middle. Germline values: CDR1 SGHTA, CDR2 FQGNSA. The DNA of the CDR3 is TGTGCCAGCAGCTCACAGGGCAGGTCGTACTACGAGCAGTACTTC. It yields the protein CASSSQGRSYYEQYF.

The chain recombines TRBV3-1 (or the pseudogene TRBV3-2) with TRBJ2-3, with 7 bases identical to TRBD1. Germline V gene data show CDR1 as LGHDT and CDR2 as YNNKEL (reference sequence). V was clipped by 1 base and J by 4 bases; unmatched bases: 8. The CDR3 totals 16 residues. The CDR3 spells CASSQGDRARADTQYF. In DNA, the CDR3 is TGTGCCAGCAGCCAAGGAGACAGGGCCCGCGCAGATACGCAGTATTTT.

The count of this clone is one. J is TRBJ1-2 and V is TRBV5-4; tentative D call: TRBD1 (6 bases). Germline lookup yields CDR1 SGHNT and CDR2 YYREEE (reference sequence). The length of the CDR3 is 15 residues. V was pared by 5 bases and J by 0 bases, with 14 bases between. This CDR3 is CASSPGQLANYGYTF. CDR3 bases: TGTGCCAGCAGTCCCGGACAGTTAGCTAACTATGGCTACACCTTC.

The chain employs TRBV5-1 and TRBJ1-1; D is possibly TRBD1 (5 bases). Trimming shortened V by 2 bases and J by 4 bases, and 12 bases separated the two germline ends. Germline CDR1 reads SGHRS; CDR2 reads YFSETQ. The CDR3 contains 14 residues. The CDR3 DNA follows: TGCGCCAGCAGCTTCCAGGGAATAGGCACTGAAGCTTTCTTT. Its translation is CASSFQGIGTEAFF.

The chain combines TRBV7-2 with TRBJ2-7, with D maybe TRBD2 (5 bases). Germline CDR1 SGHTA, CDR2 FQGNSA. The CDR3 covers 16 residues. Trimming took off 1 base at V and 6 bases at J, with 19 bases between the two ends. CDR3 nucleotide sequence: TGTGCCAGCAGCTTAGAAGGTGCGGGCCCCATTTCCGAGCAGTACTTC. It encodes CASSLEGAGPISEQYF.

This clone was observed a single time. The V call is TRBV27, the J call TRBJ2-3; 10 bases match TRBD2. The CDR3 is 15 amino acids. Germline values: CDR1 MNHEY, CDR2 SMNVEV (reference sequence). V lost 5 bases, J lost 5 bases, and 7 bases stayed unmatched. The CDR3 here is CASSHPLAGVDTQYF. The CDR3 DNA sequence: TGTGCCAGCAGTCATCCCCTAGCGGGAGTAGATACGCAGTATTTT.

The rearrangement links TRBV6-5 to TRBJ1-5; D unclear. Per germline, CDR1 MNHEY and CDR2 SVGAGI. This CDR3 spans 13 amino acids. Trimming left V 6 bases short and J 0 bases short, with 6 bases between. This chain's CDR3 is CASRSSSNQPQHF. Here the CDR3 DNA reads TGTGCCAGCAGGAGCAGTAGCAATCAGCCCCAGCATTTT.

J is TRBJ2-5 and V is TRBV5-8; maybe TRBD1 (6 bases). Trimming pared 0 bases from V and 9 bases from J, leaving 12 bases between. The CDR3 has 13 amino acids. In germline, CDR1 is SGHTS, CDR2 YDEGEE. CDR3 sequence (DNA): TGTGCCAGCAGCTTGGGGGAACAGGGCCCCCAGTACTTC. Protein product: CASSLGEQGPQYF.

Worth noting for this clone: Other DNA sequences in the same sample also yield this CDR3. The chain joins TRBV28 to TRBJ2-7; 14 bases map to TRBD2. The CDR3 runs to 16 residues. V lost 0 bases to trimming and J lost 3 bases; unmatched junction nucleotides: 1. From germline, CDR1 is MDHEN and CDR2 SYDVKM. The CDR3 reads CASSLWGTSGSYEQYF. The CDR3 DNA sequence: TGTGCCAGCAGTTTATGGGGGACTAGCGGGAGCTACGAGCAGTACTTC.

The genes are TRBV25-1 and TRBJ1-1; D is ambiguous. This CDR3 spans 12 amino acids. Germline-derived CDR1 and CDR2 are MGHDK and SYGVNS. V lost 6 bases, J lost 0 bases, and 5 bases lay in between. CDR3 bases: TGTGCCAGCAGCCGGATGAACACTGAAGCTTTCTTT. Its protein product is CASSRMNTEAFF.

V usage is TRBV5-6 and J usage is TRBJ1-6, with 10 bases lining up with TRBD1. Per the germline V gene, CDR1 is SGHDT and CDR2 is YYEEEE. V lost 1 base and J lost 7; bases outside the gene matches: 2. There are 15 residues in the CDR3. The CDR3 DNA follows: TGTGCCAGCAGCTTGAGACAGGGGGCAAATTCACCCCTCCACTTT. It is translated as CASSLRQGANSPLHF.

This clone counts as medium-sized. This chain links TRBV27 with TRBJ2-7; D perhaps matches TRBD2 (7 bases). Germline V lookup: CDR1 MNHEY, CDR2 SMNVEV (reference sequence). Trimming removed 7 bases at V and 3 bases at J, with 16 bases between. This CDR3 spans 14 amino acids. For the CDR3, the DNA is TGTGCCAGCACCTACAGGGCGGGGGACTACGAGCAGTACTTC. Protein product: CASTYRAGDYEQYF.

This chain connects TRBV28 to TRBJ1-1; D is perhaps TRBD1 (6 bases). Deletions cut 5 bases from V and 6 bases from J, with 22 bases between. CDR1 is MDHEN and CDR2 is SYDVKM in the germline V gene. The CDR3 covers 16 residues. The CDR3 loop reads CASSPPHRAGGPEAFF. The CDR3 DNA reads TGTGCCAGCAGTCCACCTCACAGGGCTGGAGGACCTGAAGCTTTCTTT.

This chain uses TRBV19 with TRBJ2-1; TRBD1 agrees at 8 bases. The CDR3 has 16 amino acids. Unmatched junction bases numbered 7, after V lost 6 bases and J lost 0 bases. Germline CDR1 LNHDA, CDR2 SQIVND (reference sequence). CDR3 in amino acids: CASRGRGPSSYNEQFF. The CDR3 region has the DNA TGTGCCAGTAGGGGCAGGGGGCCAAGCTCCTACAATGAGCAGTTCTTC.

V gene TRBV27 combines with J gene TRBJ2-5; D is possibly TRBD1 or TRBD2 (5 bases each). The CDR3 is 13 residues long. V was shortened by 5 bases and J by 3 bases, with 10 bases between the two germline ends. Germline lookup yields CDR1 MNHEY and CDR2 SMNVEV (reference sequence). CDR3 amino acids: CASSGDPKETQYF. In nucleotides, the CDR3 is TGTGCCAGCAGTGGGGACCCTAAAGAGACCCAGTACTTC.

CDR3 coding DNA: TGTGCCAGTACACCACAGGGTTGGAGTAACACTGAAGCTTTCTTT. Translation: CASTPQGWSNTEAFF. The gene calls are TRBV19 and TRBJ1-1, with D possibly TRBD1 on 6 matching bases. Looked up from germline, CDR1 is LNHDA and CDR2 is SQIVND (reference sequence). Between the trimmed V and J ends, which lost 7 bases and 2 bases, there was a span of 17 bases. The CDR3 runs to 15 residues. Based on the CDR3 plus reference TRBV19 and TRBJ1-1, the full variable domain is DGGITQSPKYLFRKEGQNVTLSCEQNLNHDAMYWYRQDPGQGLRLIYYSQIVNDFQKGDIAEGYSVSREKKESFPLTVTSAQKNPTAFYLCASTPQGWSNTEAFFGQGTRLTVV.

The chain combines TRBV5-1 with TRBJ2-1; D possibly corresponds to TRBD2 (5 bases). CDR3 length: 13 amino acids. V dropped 4 bases and J dropped 7 bases, with 12 bases sitting between them. CDR1 SGHRS and CDR2 YFSETQ come from the germline V gene. The CDR3 loop is CASSPWAGNEQFF. CDR3 coding DNA: TGCGCCAGCAGCCCGTGGGCGGGTAATGAGCAGTTCTTC. The full variable domain, in which reference TRBV5-1 and TRBJ2-1 provide the parts outside the CDR3, is KAGVTQTPRYLIKTRGQQVTLSCSPISGHRSVSWYQQTPGQGLQFLFEYFSETQRNKGNFPGRFSGRQFSNSRSEMNVSTLELGDSALYLCASSPWAGNEQFFGPGTRLTVL.